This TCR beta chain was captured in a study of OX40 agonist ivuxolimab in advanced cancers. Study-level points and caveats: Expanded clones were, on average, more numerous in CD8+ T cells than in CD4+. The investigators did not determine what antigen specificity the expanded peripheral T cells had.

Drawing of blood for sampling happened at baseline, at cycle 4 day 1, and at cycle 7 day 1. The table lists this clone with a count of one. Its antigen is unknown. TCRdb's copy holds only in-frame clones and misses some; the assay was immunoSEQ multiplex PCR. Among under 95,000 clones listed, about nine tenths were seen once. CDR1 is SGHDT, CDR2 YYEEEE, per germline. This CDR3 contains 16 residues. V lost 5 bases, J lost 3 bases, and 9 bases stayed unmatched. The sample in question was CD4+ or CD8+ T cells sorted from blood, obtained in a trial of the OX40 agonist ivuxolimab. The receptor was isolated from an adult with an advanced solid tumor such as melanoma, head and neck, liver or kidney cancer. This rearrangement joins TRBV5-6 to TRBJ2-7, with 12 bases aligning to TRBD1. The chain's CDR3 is CASSSLGTGGRYEQYF. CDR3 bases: TGTGCCAGCAGTTCCCTCGGGACAGGGGGCCGCTACGAGCAGTACTTC.